This entry features one TCR beta chain sequence. The antigen is undetermined. This sample stems from a study of radiotherapy plus CTLA-4 blockade in lung cancer. Background on the study: Objective response was observed in roughly 20% of patients, and disease control in roughly 30%.

Whole-study findings and limits: Expansion of tumor-derived TCR clones was observed in blood after radiotherapy plus ipilimumab.

Some clones are missing from TCRdb's copy, which holds only in-frame ones; the method was immunoSEQ multiplex PCR. The sample yields 45,000 to 60,000 clones, 75% to 90% seen once. Germline V gives CDR1 MDHEN, CDR2 SYDVKM. J was trimmed by 4 bases and V by 5 bases; bases with no gene match: 8. This CDR3 has 15 residues. This specimen was peripheral blood, taken from a patient treated with radiotherapy plus ipilimumab. The chain carries TRBV28 and TRBJ2-7; 10 bases match TRBD1. This receptor was taken from a human donor with non-small cell lung cancer who had stable disease on radiotherapy plus ipilimumab. In DNA form, the CDR3 reads TGTGCCAGCAGTGAGGCCGGGACAGGGGCATACGAGCAGTACTTC. Translation gives CASSEAGTGAYEQYF.